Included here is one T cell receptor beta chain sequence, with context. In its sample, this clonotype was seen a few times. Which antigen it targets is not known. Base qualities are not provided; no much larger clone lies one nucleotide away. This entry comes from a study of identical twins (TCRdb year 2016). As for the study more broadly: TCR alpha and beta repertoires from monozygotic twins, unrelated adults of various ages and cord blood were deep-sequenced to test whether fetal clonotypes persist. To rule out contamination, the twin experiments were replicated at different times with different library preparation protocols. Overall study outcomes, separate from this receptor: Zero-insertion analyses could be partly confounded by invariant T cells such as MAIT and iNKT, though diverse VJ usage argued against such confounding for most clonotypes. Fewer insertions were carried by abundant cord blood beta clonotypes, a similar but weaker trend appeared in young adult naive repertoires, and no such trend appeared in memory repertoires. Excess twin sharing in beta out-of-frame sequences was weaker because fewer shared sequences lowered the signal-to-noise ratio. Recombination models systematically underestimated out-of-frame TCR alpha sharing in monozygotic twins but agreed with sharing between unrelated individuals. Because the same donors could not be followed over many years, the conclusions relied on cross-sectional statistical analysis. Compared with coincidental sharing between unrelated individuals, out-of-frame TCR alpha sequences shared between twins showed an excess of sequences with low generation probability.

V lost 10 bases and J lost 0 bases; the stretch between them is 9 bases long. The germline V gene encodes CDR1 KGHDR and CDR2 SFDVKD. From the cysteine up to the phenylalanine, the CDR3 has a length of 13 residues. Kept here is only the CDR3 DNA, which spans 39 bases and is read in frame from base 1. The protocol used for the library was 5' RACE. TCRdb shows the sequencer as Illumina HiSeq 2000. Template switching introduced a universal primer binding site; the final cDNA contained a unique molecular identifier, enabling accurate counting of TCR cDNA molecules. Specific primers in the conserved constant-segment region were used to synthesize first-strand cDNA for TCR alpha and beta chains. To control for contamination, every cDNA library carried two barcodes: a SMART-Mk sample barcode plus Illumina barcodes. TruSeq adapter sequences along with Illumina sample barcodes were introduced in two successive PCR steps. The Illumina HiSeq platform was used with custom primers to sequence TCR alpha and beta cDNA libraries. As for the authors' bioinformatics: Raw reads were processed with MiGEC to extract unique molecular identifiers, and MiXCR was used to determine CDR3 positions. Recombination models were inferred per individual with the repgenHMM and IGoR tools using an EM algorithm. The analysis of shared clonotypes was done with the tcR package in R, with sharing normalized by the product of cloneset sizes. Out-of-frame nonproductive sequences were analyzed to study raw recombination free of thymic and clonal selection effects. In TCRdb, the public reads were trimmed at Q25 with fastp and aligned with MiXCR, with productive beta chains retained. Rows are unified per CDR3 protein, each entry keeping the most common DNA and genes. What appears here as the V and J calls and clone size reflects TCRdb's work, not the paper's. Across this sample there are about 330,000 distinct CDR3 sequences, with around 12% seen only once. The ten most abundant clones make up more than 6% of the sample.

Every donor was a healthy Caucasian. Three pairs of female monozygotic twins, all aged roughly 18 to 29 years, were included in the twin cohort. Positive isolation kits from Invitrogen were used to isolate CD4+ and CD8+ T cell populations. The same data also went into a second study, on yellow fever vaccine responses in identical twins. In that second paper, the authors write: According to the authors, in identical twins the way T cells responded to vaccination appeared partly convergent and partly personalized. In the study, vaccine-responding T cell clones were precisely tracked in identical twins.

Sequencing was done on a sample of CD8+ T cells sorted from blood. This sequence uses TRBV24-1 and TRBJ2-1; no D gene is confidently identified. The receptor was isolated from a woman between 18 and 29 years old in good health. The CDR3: CATSISSYNEQFF. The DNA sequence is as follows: TGTGCCACGTCGATTAGCTCCTACAATGAGCAGTTCTTC.